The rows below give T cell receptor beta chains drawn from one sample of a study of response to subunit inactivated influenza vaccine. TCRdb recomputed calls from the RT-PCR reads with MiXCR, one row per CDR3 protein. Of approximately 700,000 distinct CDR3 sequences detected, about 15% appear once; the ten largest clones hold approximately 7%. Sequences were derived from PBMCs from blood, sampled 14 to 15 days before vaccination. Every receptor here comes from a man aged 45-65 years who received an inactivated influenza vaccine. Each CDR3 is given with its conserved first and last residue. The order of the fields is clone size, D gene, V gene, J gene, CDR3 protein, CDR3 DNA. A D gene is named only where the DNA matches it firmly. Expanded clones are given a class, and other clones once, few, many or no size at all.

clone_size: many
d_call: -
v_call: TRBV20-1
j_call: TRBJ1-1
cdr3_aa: CSARDWGGNTEAFF
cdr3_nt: TGCAGTGCTAGAGATTGGGGGGGGAACACTGAAGCTTTCTTT

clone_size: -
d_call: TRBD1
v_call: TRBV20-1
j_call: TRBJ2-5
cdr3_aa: CSARQGWTQYF
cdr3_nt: TGCAGTGCCCGACAGGGTTGGACCCAGTACTTC

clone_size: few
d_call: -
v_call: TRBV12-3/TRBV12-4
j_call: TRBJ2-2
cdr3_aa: CASSFMVTGELFF
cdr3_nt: TGTGCCAGCAGTTTCATGGTCACCGGGGAGCTGTTTTTT

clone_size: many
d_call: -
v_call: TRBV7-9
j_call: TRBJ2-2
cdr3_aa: CASSSPLSAGELFF
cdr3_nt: TGTGCCAGCAGCTCCCCTCTTAGTGCCGGGGAGCTGTTTTTT

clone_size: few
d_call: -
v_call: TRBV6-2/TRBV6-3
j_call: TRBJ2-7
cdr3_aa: CASSYSRTGATSGILYEQYF
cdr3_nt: TGTGCCAGCAGTTACTCCCGGACAGGGGCGACTAGCGGAATTCTCTACGAGCAGTACTTC

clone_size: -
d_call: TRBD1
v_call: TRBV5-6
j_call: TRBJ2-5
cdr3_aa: CASSLAGGRRSETQYF
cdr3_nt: TGTGCCAGCAGCTTGGCAGGGGGCCGGAGGTCAGAGACCCAGTACTTC

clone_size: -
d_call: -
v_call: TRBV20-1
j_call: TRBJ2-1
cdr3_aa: CSASYGNEQFF
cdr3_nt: TGCAGTGCTTCCTACGGCAATGAGCAGTTCTTC

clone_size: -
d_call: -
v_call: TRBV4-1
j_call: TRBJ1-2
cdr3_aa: CASSQVLTRGSKDGYTF
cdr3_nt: TGCGCCAGCAGCCAAGTACTGACCAGGGGATCAAAGGATGGCTACACCTTC

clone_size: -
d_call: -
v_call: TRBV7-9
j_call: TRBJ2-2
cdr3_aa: CASTQDRSVPGELFF
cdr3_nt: TGTGCCAGCACCCAGGACAGATCTGTCCCCGGGGAGCTGTTTTTT

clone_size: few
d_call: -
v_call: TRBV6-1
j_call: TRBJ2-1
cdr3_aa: CASSLGEAAYNEQFF
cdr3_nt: TGTGCCAGCAGCCTCGGGGAAGCGGCCTACAATGAGCAGTTCTTC

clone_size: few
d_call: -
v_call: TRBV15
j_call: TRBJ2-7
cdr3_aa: CATSRAFGGVYEQYF
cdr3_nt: TGTGCCACCAGCAGAGCGTTCGGGGGAGTCTACGAGCAGTACTTC

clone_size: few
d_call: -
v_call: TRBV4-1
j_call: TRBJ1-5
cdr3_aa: CASSQERGINQPQHF
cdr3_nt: TGCGCCAGCAGCCAAGAACGCGGGATCAATCAGCCCCAGCATTTT

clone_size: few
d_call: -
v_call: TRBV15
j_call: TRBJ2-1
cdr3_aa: CATARMGETYNEQFF
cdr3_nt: TGTGCCACCGCTAGAATGGGGGAAACTTACAATGAGCAGTTCTTC

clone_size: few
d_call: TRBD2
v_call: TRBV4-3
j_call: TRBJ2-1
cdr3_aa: CASSQEPGLAVYNEQFF
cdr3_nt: TGCGCCAGCAGCCAAGAACCGGGACTAGCGGTTTACAATGAGCAGTTCTTC

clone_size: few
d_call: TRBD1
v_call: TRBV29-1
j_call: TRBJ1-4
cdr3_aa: CSVVQGGINEKLFF
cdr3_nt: TGCAGCGTTGTTCAAGGGGGCATTAATGAAAAACTGTTTTTT

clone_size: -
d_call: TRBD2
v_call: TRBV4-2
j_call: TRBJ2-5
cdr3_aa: CASSQDPGLAGGGGTQYF
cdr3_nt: TGTGCCAGCAGCCAAGACCCGGGACTAGCGGGTGGAGGAGGGACCCAGTACTTC

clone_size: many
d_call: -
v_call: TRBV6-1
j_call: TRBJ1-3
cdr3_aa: CASSGWTASGNTIYF
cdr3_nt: TGTGCCAGCAGTGGATGGACGGCCTCTGGAAACACCATATATTTT

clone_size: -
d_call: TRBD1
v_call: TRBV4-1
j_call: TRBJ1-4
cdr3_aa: CASTPSGQGATNEKLFF
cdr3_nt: TGCGCCAGCACACCGTCAGGTCAGGGGGCAACTAATGAAAAACTGTTTTTT

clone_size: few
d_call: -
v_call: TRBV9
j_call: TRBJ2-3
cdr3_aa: CASSVEGGLGTDTQYF
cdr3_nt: TGTGCCAGCAGCGTAGAAGGGGGGCTCGGCACAGATACGCAGTATTTT

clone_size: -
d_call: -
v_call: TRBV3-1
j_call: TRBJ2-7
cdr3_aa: CASSPRRVFGEQYF
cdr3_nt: TGTGCCAGCAGCCCCCGACGGGTCTTCGGCGAGCAGTACTTC

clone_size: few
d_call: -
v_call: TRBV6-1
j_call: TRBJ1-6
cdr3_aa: CASSRRTADNSPLHF
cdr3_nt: TGTGCCAGCAGTCGAAGGACAGCAGATAATTCACCCCTCCACTTT

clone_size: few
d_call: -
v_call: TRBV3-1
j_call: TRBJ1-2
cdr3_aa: CASSQPCGGPADYGYTF
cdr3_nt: TGTGCCAGCAGCCAACCGTGTGGGGGACCCGCCGACTATGGCTACACCTTC

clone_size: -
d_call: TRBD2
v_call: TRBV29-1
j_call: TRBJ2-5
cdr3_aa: CCVGGGEETQYF
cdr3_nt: TGCTGCGTTGGCGGGGGTGAAGAGACCCAGTACTTC

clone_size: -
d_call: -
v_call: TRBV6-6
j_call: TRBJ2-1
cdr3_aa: CASTLTAYEQFF
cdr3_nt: TGTGCCAGCACTCTAACCGCCTATGAGCAGTTCTTC

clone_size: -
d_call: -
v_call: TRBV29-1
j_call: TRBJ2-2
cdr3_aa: CSVGVGSGNTGELFF
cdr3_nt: TGCAGCGTTGGAGTAGGAAGCGGAAACACCGGGGAGCTGTTTTTT

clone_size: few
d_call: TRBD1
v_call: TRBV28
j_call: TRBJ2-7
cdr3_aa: CASTTPGQGSYEQYF
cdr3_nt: TGTGCCAGCACCACCCCGGGACAGGGGTCCTACGAGCAGTACTTC

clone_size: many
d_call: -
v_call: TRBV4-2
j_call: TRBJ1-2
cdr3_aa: CASSQDYWESYTF
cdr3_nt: TGTGCCAGCAGCCAAGATTATTGGGAGAGCTACACCTTC

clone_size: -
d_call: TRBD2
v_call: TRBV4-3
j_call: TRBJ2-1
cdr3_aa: CASSQAASGNYNEQFF
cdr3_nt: TGCGCCAGCAGCCAAGCGGCTAGCGGAAACTACAATGAGCAGTTCTTC

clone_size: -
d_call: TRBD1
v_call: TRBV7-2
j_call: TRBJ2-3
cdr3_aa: CASSPTGVRADTQYF
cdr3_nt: TGTGCCAGCAGTCCGACAGGGGTAAGGGCAGATACGCAGTATTTT

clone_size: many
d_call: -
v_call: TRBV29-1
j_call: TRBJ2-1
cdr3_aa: CSVVGASSYNEQFF
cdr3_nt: TGCAGCGTTGTAGGGGCTAGCTCCTACAATGAGCAGTTCTTC

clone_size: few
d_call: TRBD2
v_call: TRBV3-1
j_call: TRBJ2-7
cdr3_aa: CASSQDGGTTLYF
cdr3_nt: TGTGCCAGCAGCCAAGACGGGGGGACGACTCTGTACTTC

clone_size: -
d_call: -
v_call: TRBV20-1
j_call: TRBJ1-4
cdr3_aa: CSAVTNEKLFF
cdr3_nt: TGCAGTGCGGTAACTAATGAAAAACTGTTTTTT

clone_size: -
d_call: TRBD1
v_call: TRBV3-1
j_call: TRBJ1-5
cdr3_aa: CASSHKPFGQGPPQHF
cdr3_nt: TGTGCCAGCAGCCATAAACCCTTCGGACAGGGTCCGCCCCAGCATTTT

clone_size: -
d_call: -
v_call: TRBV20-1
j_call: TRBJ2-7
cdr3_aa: CSARAMVSSYEQYF
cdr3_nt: TGCAGTGCTAGAGCTATGGTTAGCTCCTACGAGCAGTACTTC

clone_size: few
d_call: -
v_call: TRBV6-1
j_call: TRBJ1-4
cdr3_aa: CASGPINGKLFF
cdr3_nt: TGTGCCAGCGGCCCCATCAATGGAAAACTGTTTTTT

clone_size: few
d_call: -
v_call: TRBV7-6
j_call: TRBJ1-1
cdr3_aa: CASSLVSGAGTEAFF
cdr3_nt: TGTGCCAGCAGCTTAGTAAGCGGGGCGGGCACTGAAGCTTTCTTT